Shown below are 17 T cell receptor beta chains from a single sample sequenced in a study of control samples from healthy donors and cancer patients. Only in-frame clones appear in the TCRdb table, and some are missing; sequencing was by immunoSEQ multiplex PCR. The sample consists of approximately 130,000 clones, around 86% of them appearing once. The sequenced sample consisted of blood. The receptors shown here come from a man between 35 and 55 years old in good health.

This clone qualifies as medium-sized. The V gene is TRBV2, the J gene TRBJ1-1; no clear D gene. Per the germline V gene, CDR1 is SNHLY and CDR2 is FYNNEI. Trimming cost V 4 bases and J 1 base, with 10 bases left between them. The CDR3 is 14 amino acids. The CDR3 sequence: CASSAEAKNTEAFF. The CDR3 region has the DNA TGTGCCAGCAGTGCTGAAGCGAAGAACACTGAAGCTTTCTTT.

The DNA of the CDR3 is TGTGCCAGCAGTGAAAGTGGGACTTGGAATAGGGAAAAACTGTTTTTT. This codes for CASSESGTWNREKLFF. The chain combines TRBV6-1 with TRBJ1-4, with D tentatively TRBD1 (5 bases). Trimming took off 2 bases at V and 8 bases at J, with 18 bases between the two ends. There are 16 residues in the CDR3. CDR1 and CDR2 from the germline V gene are MNHNS and SASEGT.

The V call is TRBV27, the J call TRBJ1-6; 8 bases are shared with TRBD1. With 5 bases clipped from V and 6 bases from J, the junction kept 6 bases outside the gene matches. This CDR3 has 15 residues. Germline V gene data show CDR1 as MNHEY and CDR2 as SMNVEV (reference sequence). For the CDR3, the DNA is TGTGCCAGCAGTCCCTGGACAGGGCTTAATTCACCCCTCCACTTT. This gives the protein CASSPWTGLNSPLHF.

This chain uses TRBV27 with TRBJ2-7; D might be TRBD1 (6 bases). Germline V gives CDR1 MNHEY, CDR2 SMNVEV (reference sequence). The V gene lost 5 bases and the J gene lost 2 bases, with 16 bases spanning the gap. The CDR3 spans 15 residues. CDR3 sequence: CASSLSTGPPYEQYF. For the CDR3, the DNA is TGTGCCAGCAGTCTCTCGACAGGACCCCCCTACGAGCAGTACTTC.

This chain links TRBV3-1 (or the pseudogene TRBV3-2) with TRBJ1-2; weak D call: TRBD1 (5 bases). Germline V lookup: CDR1 LGHDT, CDR2 YNNKEL (reference sequence). The CDR3 has 12 amino acids. The V end was cut by 3 bases, the J end by 4 bases, with 6 bases between. CDR3 residues: CASSQGTYGYTF. As DNA, the CDR3 is TGTGCCAGCAGCCAGGGGACCTATGGCTACACCTTC.

CDR3 sequence reads: CASGLGGNEQFF. CDR3 nucleotides: TGTGCTAGTGGTTTGGGGGGAAATGAGCAGTTCTTC. The chain recombines TRBV12-5 with TRBJ2-1, with D uncertain. Germline V gives CDR1 LGHNT, CDR2 FRNRAP. Trimming pared 1 base from V and 7 bases from J, leaving 5 bases between. This CDR3 comprises 12 residues.

This chain links TRBV5-6 with TRBJ1-2, with D possibly being TRBD1 (5 bases). V was cut by 0 bases and J by 4 bases, with 7 bases left in between. The CDR3 has 13 residues. Germline V gene lookup returns CDR1 SGHDT and CDR2 YYEEEE. The CDR3 nucleotides are TGTGCCAGCAGCTTGGGAACAGGCTATGGCTACACCTTC. It yields the protein CASSLGTGYGYTF.

The chain links TRBV7-2 to TRBJ1-2, with D possibly being TRBD1 (5 bases). From germline, CDR1 is SGHTA and CDR2 FQGNSA. Trimming took off 5 bases at V and 3 bases at J, with 10 bases between the two ends. This CDR3 comprises 13 residues. The CDR3: CASSRTRDYGYTF. The CDR3 region has the DNA TGTGCCAGCAGCCGGACACGTGACTATGGCTACACCTTC. The whole variable domain, filled in from reference TRBV7-2 and TRBJ1-2, reads GAGVSQSPSNKVTEKGKDVELRCDPISGHTALYWYRQSLGQGLEFLIYFQGNSAPDKSGLPSDRFSAERTGGSVSTLTIQRTQQEDSAVYLCASSRTRDYGYTFGSGTRLTVV.

The chain is built from TRBV25-1 and TRBJ2-1; 7 bases align to TRBD2. Germline V CDR1 and CDR2: MGHDK, SYGVNS. The CDR3 runs to 15 residues. V was pared by 3 bases and J by 8 bases, with 10 bases of the junction left unmatched. CDR3 region: CASSEGSGALDEQFF. The CDR3 bases are TGTGCCAGCAGTGAGGGGAGCGGGGCTTTGGATGAGCAGTTCTTC.

This clone came up a few times. The gene calls are TRBV7-2 and TRBJ1-5, with no clear D. This CDR3 has 13 residues. V was cut by 4 bases and J by 0 bases, with 4 bases left in between. Germline CDR1 reads SGHTA; CDR2 reads FQGNSA. CDR3 DNA: TGTGCCAGCAGCTCCAGTAGCAATCAGCCCCAGCATTTT. Translated, it gives CASSSSSNQPQHF.

V gene TRBV27 combines with J gene TRBJ2-7; D remains unclear. The CDR3 length is 13 residues. The V gene's germline CDR1 is MNHEY and CDR2 SMNVEV (reference sequence). V gave up 1 base and J gave up 2 bases, with 6 bases separating them. CDR3 residues: CASSLLQTYEQYF. The CDR3 DNA reads TGTGCCAGCAGTTTATTACAAACCTACGAGCAGTACTTC.

The chain combines TRBV7-9 with TRBJ1-6, with 7 nucleotides matching TRBD1. CDR1 and CDR2 from the germline V gene are SEHNR and FQNEAQ (reference sequence). Losses at the gene ends were 1 base for V and 6 bases for J; bases not matched to a gene: 3. CDR3 length equals 15 residues. This CDR3 is CASSLVGTANSPLHF. CDR3 nucleotide sequence: TGTGCCAGCAGCTTAGTAGGGACAGCTAATTCACCCCTCCACTTT.

The chain has TRBV7-2 and TRBJ2-5, with D possibly being TRBD1 (6 bases). Per the germline V gene, CDR1 is SGHTA and CDR2 is FQGNSA. The CDR3 length is 14 residues. Trimming removed 3 bases at V and 1 base at J, with 9 bases between. CDR3 sequence reads: CASSFRTVQETQYF. The CDR3 DNA sequence: TGTGCCAGCAGCTTCAGGACAGTCCAAGAGACCCAGTACTTC.

The chain couples TRBV5-4 to TRBJ2-5; a weak D match, TRBD1 (6 bases). Trimming stripped 3 bases from V and 4 bases from J, with 13 bases between. CDR3 length equals 14 residues. The germline gives CDR1 SGHNT, CDR2 YYREEE (reference sequence). For the CDR3, the DNA is TGTGCCAGCAGCTCTGGACAGATATTAGAGACCCAGTACTTC. Amino acids: CASSSGQILETQYF.

The CDR3 DNA follows: TGTGCCTGGCAAGGGGGGACAGCGAATTCACCCCTCCACTTT. Amino acids: CAWQGGTANSPLHF. The rearrangement links TRBV30 to TRBJ1-6, with 7 bases aligning to TRBD1. CDR1 GTSNPN and CDR2 SVGIG come from the germline V gene (reference sequence). The CDR3 is 14 amino acids. V lost 5 bases to trimming and J lost 7 bases; unmatched junction nucleotides: 8.

The V gene is TRBV4-1, the J gene TRBJ1-2, with TRBD1 matching over 8 bases. The V segment lost 3 bases and the J segment 0 bases; nucleotides outside the gene matches: 6. CDR1 is MGHRA and CDR2 is YSYEKL in the germline V gene. The CDR3 sequence is 16 residues long. CDR3 protein: CASSQAGTGSNYGYTF. The CDR3 DNA is TGCGCCAGCAGCCAGGCCGGGACAGGATCTAACTATGGCTACACCTTC.

The gene calls are TRBV7-3 and TRBJ2-1, with a possible D match to TRBD1 (6 bases). Between the trimmed V and J ends, which lost 5 bases and 7 bases, there was a span of 15 bases. The CDR3 has 14 amino acids. Germline V CDR1 and CDR2: SGHTA, FQGTGA. CDR3 protein: CASSLDRIGNEQFF. The CDR3 DNA reads TGTGCCAGCAGCCTCGACAGGATTGGGAATGAGCAGTTCTTC.